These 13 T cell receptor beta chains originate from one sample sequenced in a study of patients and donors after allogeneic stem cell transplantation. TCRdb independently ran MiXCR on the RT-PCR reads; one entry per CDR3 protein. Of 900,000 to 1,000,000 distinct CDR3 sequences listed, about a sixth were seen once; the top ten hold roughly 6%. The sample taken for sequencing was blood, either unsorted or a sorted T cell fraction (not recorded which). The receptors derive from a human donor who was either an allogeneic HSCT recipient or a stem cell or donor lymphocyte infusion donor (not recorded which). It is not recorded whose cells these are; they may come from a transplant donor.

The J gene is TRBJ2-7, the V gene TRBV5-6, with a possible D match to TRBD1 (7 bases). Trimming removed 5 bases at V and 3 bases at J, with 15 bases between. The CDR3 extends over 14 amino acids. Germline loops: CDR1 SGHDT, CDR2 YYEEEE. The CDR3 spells CASRFAGQRYEQYF. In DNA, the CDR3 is TGTGCCAGCAGGTTCGCGGGACAGCGCTACGAGCAGTACTTC.

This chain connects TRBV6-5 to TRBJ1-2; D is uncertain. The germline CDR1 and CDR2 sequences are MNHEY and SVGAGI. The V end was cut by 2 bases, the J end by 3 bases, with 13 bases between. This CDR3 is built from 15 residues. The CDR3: CASSYRPLLDYGYTF. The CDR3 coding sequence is TGTGCCAGCAGTTACCGACCCCTCCTGGACTATGGCTACACCTTC.

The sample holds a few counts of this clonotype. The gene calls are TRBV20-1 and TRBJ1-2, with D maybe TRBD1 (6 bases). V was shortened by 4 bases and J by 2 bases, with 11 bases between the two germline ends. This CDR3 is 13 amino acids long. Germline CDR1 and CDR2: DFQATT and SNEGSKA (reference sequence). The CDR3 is CSAIEGGNYGYTF. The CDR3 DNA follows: TGCAGTGCTATCGAGGGGGGGAACTATGGCTACACCTTC.

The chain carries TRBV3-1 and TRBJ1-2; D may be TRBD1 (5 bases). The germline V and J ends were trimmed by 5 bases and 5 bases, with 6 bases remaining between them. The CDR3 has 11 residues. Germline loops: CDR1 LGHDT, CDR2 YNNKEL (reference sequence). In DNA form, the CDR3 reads TGTGCCAGCAGCGACAGATATGGCTACACCTTC. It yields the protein CASSDRYGYTF.

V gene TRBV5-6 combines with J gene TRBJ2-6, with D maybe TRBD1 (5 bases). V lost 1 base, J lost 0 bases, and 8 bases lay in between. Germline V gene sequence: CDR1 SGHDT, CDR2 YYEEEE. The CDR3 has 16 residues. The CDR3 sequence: CASSLTGPSGANVLTF. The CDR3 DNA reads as TGTGCCAGCAGCTTGACAGGCCCCTCTGGGGCCAACGTCCTGACTTTC.

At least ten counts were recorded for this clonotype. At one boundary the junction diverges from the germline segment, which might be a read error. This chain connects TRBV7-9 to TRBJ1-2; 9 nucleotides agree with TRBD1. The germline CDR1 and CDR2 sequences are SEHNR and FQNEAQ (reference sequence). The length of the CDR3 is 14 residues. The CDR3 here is CASSLGTGTYGYTF. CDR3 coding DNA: TGTGCCAGCAGTTTAGGGACAGGGACATATGGCTACACCTTC.

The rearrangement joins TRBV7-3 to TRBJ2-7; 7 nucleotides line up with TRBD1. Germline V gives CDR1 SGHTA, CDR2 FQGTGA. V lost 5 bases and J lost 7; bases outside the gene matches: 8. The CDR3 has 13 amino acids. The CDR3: CASSVDRLGEQYF. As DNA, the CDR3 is TGTGCCAGCAGCGTGGACAGGCTGGGGGAGCAGTACTTC.

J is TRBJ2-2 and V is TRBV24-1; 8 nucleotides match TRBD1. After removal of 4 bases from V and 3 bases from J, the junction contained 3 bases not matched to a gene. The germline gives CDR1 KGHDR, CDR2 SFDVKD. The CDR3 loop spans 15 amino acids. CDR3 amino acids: CATSERTGYTGELFF. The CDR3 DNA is TGTGCCACCAGTGAACGGACAGGGTACACCGGGGAGCTGTTTTTT.

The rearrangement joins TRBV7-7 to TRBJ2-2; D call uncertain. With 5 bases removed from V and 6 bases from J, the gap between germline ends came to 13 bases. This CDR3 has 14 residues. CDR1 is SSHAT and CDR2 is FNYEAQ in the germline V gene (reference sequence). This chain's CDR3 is CASSPQLAAGELFF. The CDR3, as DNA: TGTGCCAGCAGCCCCCAGCTGGCGGCCGGGGAGCTGTTTTTT.

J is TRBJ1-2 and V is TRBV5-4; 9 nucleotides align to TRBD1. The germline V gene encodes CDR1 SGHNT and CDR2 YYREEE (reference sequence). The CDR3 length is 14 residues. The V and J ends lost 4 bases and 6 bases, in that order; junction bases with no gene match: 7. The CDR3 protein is CASSPRTGADGYTF. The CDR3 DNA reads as TGTGCCAGCAGCCCCAGGACAGGGGCCGATGGCTACACCTTC.

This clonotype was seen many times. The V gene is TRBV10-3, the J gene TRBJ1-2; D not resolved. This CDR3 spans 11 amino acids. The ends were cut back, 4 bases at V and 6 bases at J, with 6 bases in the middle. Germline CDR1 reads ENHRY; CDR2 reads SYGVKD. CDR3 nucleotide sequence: TGTGCCATCAGTGTAAGGGATGGCTACACCTTC. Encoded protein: CAISVRDGYTF.

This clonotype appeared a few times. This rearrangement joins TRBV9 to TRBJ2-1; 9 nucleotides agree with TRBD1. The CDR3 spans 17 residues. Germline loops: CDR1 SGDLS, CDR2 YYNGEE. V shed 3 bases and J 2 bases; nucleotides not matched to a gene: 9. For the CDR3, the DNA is TGTGCCAGCAGCGGGGGACAGGGAACCGTAGCCTACAATGAGCAGTTCTTC. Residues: CASSGGQGTVAYNEQFF.

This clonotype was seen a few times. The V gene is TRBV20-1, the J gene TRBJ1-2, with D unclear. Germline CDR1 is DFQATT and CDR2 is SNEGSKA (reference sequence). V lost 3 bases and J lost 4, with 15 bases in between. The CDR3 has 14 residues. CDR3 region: CSASSQEPGYGYTF. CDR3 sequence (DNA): TGCAGTGCTAGTAGCCAGGAACCGGGCTATGGCTACACCTTC.